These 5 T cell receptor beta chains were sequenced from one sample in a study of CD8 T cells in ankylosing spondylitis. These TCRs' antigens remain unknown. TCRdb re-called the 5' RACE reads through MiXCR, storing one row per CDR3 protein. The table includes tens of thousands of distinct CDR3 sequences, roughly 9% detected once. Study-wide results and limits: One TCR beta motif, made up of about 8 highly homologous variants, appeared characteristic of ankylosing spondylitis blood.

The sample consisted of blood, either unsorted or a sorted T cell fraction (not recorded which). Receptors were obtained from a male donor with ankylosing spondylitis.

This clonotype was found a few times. CDR3: CASCSDGRAAFF. In DNA form, the CDR3 reads TGTGCCAGCTGCTCAGATGGGAGGGCTGCTTTCTTT. The V and J genes are TRBV7-9 and TRBJ1-1; unclear D gene. Germline CDR1 is SEHNR and CDR2 is FQNEAQ (reference sequence). The CDR3 loop spans 12 amino acids. V was pared by 8 bases and J by 11 bases, with 18 bases between.

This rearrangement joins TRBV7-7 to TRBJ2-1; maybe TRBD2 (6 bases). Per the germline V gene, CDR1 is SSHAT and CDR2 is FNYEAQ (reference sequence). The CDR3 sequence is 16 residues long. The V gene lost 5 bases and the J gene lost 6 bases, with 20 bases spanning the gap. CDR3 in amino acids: CASSVQQRAPVNEQFF. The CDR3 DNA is TGTGCCAGCAGCGTCCAACAGCGGGCTCCTGTCAATGAGCAGTTCTTC. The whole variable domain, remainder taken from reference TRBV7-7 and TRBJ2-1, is GAGVSQSPRYKVTKRGQDVTLRCDPISSHATLYWYQQALGQGPEFLTYFNYEAQPDKSGLPSDRFSAERPEGSISTLTIQRTEQRDSAMYRCASSVQQRAPVNEQFFGPGTRLTVL.

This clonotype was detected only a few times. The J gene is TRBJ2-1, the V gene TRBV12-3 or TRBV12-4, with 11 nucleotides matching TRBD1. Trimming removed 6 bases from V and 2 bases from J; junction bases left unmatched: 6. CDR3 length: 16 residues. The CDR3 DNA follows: TGTGCCAGCAGGATGGGACAGGGGGGAACCTACAATGAGCAGTTCTTC. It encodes CASRMGQGGTYNEQFF.

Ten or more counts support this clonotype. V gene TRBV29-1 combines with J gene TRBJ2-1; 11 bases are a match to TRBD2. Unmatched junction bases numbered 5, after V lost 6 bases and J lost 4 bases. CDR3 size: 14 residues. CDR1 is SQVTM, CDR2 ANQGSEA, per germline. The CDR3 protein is CSVDRTSGYNEQFF. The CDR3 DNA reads TGCAGCGTCGACAGGACTAGCGGGTACAATGAGCAGTTCTTC.

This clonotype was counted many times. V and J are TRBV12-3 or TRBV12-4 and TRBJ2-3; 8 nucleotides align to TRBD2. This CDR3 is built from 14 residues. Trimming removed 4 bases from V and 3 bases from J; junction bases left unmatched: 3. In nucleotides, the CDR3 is TGTGCCAGCAGTTATAGCGGGACGACAGATACGCAGTATTTT. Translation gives CASSYSGTTDTQYF.